These 16 T cell receptor beta chains were sequenced from one sample in a study of CD8 T cells in Susac syndrome. Reverse transcription of roughly 0.45 to 1 ug RNA used random hexamers. TCRdb re-derived calls from the immunoSEQ multiplex PCR reads in MiXCR, one entry per CDR3 protein. In the table there are about 120,000 distinct CDR3 sequences, 96% of which are singletons. Material for sequencing was CD4+ T cells from PBMCs. Source of these receptors: a human donor with Susac syndrome.

The chain has TRBV7-6 and TRBJ2-7, with a weak D call TRBD1 (5 bases). The CDR3 has 13 residues. The V end lost 1 base, the J end lost 9 bases, and 13 bases lay between the germline ends. Per the germline V gene, CDR1 is SGHVS and CDR2 is FNYEAQ. The CDR3 nucleotides are TGTGCCAGCAGCTTAGAGGGGTCATCCCGGCAGTACTTC. Encoded protein: CASSLEGSSRQYF.

This chain uses TRBV2 with TRBJ2-5, with D tentatively TRBD2 (6 bases). The CDR3 extends over 14 amino acids. From germline, CDR1 is SNHLY and CDR2 FYNNEI. The germline V and J ends were trimmed by 7 bases and 4 bases, with 16 bases remaining between them. In DNA form, the CDR3 reads TGTGCCAGCACCCTGGAGCGGAGGGCAGAGACCCAGTACTTC. Translating it yields CASTLERRAETQYF.

The V gene is TRBV20-1, the J gene TRBJ2-1; possible D gene TRBD2, 6 bases. The length of the CDR3 is 14 residues. The germline V gene has CDR1 DFQATT and CDR2 SNEGSKA (reference sequence). Trimming cost V 3 bases and J 4 bases, with 13 bases left between them. This chain's CDR3 is CSARSGRGYNEQFF. The DNA of the CDR3 is TGCAGTGCTAGGAGTGGACGGGGGTACAATGAGCAGTTCTTC.

J is TRBJ2-4 and V is TRBV28; D is unresolved. Germline V CDR1 and CDR2: MDHEN, SYDVKM. Trimming took 6 bases from V and 0 from J, leaving 9 bases between them. The CDR3 runs 14 residues. The CDR3 bases are TGTGCCAGCAGAGATGGAGCAGCCAAAAACATTCAGTACTTC. Protein sequence: CASRDGAAKNIQYF.

This clonotype has only a few counts. The V and J genes are TRBV7-8 and TRBJ2-4, with D possibly TRBD2 on 5 matching bases. This CDR3 is 13 amino acids long. With 5 bases removed from V and 3 bases from J, the gap between germline ends came to 8 bases. Germline CDR1 SGHVS, CDR2 FQNEAQ. The CDR3 is CASSTLDKNIQYF. In DNA form, the CDR3 reads TGTGCCAGCAGCACACTAGACAAAAACATTCAGTACTTC.

V usage is TRBV20-1 and J usage is TRBJ2-3, with D perhaps TRBD1 (5 bases). This CDR3 has 15 amino acids. Germline assignment: CDR1 DFQATT and CDR2 SNEGSKA (reference sequence). Trimming removed 0 bases at V and 0 bases at J, with 10 bases between. CDR3 nucleotides: TGCAGTGCTAGAGACAGGGTGACTAGCACAGATACGCAGTATTTT. It is translated as CSARDRVTSTDTQYF.

The chain links TRBV10-3 to TRBJ2-7, with TRBD2 identical over 7 bases. This CDR3 spans 13 amino acids. J was trimmed by 5 bases and V by 4 bases; bases with no gene match: 5. CDR1 and CDR2 (germline): ENHRY, SYGVKD. CDR3 coding DNA: TGTGCCATCAGTGTTGGGAGGGTGGACGAGCAGTACTTC. Translation: CAISVGRVDEQYF.

The rearrangement uses TRBV14 and TRBJ2-1; 11 nucleotides agree with TRBD2. V lost 0 bases, J lost 15 bases, and 7 bases stayed unmatched. CDR1 SGHDN and CDR2 FVKESK come from the germline V gene. The CDR3 runs to 14 residues. CDR3 residues: CASSQDLAGGGPFF. The CDR3, as DNA: TGTGCCAGCAGCCAAGATCTAGCGGGAGGAGGCCCGTTCTTC.

J is TRBJ2-1 and V is TRBV12-3 or TRBV12-4, with 8 bases fitting TRBD2. The junction had 7 bases not matched to a gene; V was cut back by 2 bases and J by 10 bases. The CDR3 extends over 14 amino acids. The CDR3, as DNA: TGTGCCAGCAGTTTAAAGAGCGGGAGAGGGGAGCAGTTCTTC. This translates into CASSLKSGRGEQFF.

The gene calls are TRBV6-5 and TRBJ2-1; D gene ambiguous. V was shortened by 2 bases and J by 7 bases, with 12 bases between the two germline ends. CDR3 size: 14 residues. The germline V gene has CDR1 MNHEY and CDR2 SVGAGI. The CDR3: CASSYDPSQNEQFF. Written as DNA, the CDR3 is TGTGCCAGCAGTTACGACCCCTCACAAAATGAGCAGTTCTTC.

The chain links TRBV18 to TRBJ2-5, with 10 positions matching TRBD2. Losses at the gene ends were 0 bases for V and 4 bases for J; bases not matched to a gene: 5. CDR3 size: 16 residues. Germline values: CDR1 KGHSH, CDR2 LQKENI. DNA for the CDR3: TGTGCCAGCTCACCACCAGCGGGAGGGCCCGGAGAGACCCAGTACTTC. Translation: CASSPPAGGPGETQYF.

This rearrangement joins TRBV5-1 to TRBJ2-2; 7 bases are shared with TRBD1. The CDR3 totals 15 residues. After removal of 0 bases from V and 2 bases from J, the junction contained 1 base not matched to a gene. The germline V gene has CDR1 SGHRS and CDR2 YFSETQ. The DNA for the CDR3 is TGCGCCAGCAGCTTGGGGGACAGTAACACCGGGGAGCTGTTTTTT. Translation gives CASSLGDSNTGELFF.

The chain carries TRBV4-3 and TRBJ2-6; D gene uncertain. The germline CDR1 and CDR2 sequences are LGHNA and YSLEER. Trimming shortened V by 1 base and J by 0 bases, and 4 bases separated the two germline ends. This CDR3 region has 15 residues. CDR3 loop: CASSQVDSGANVLTF. The CDR3 DNA sequence: TGCGCCAGCAGCCAAGTTGACTCTGGGGCCAACGTCCTGACTTTC.

The gene calls are TRBV12-3 or TRBV12-4 and TRBJ2-3, with D unresolved. This CDR3 is built from 15 residues. The V gene lost 5 bases and the J gene lost 1 base, with 13 bases spanning the gap. The CDR3 loop reads CASSRREEGTDTQYF. CDR3 in DNA: TGTGCCAGCAGTCGGAGAGAGGAAGGCACAGATACGCAGTATTTT.

This chain links TRBV15 with TRBJ2-4, with 8 bases fitting TRBD1. V lost 3 bases and J lost 3; bases outside the gene matches: 1. CDR1 LNHNV and CDR2 YYDKDF come from the germline V gene (reference sequence). This CDR3 is 14 amino acids long. CDR3 nucleotides: TGTGCCACCAGCAGCGACAGGGGCAAAAACATTCAGTACTTC. Its protein product is CATSSDRGKNIQYF.

V and J are TRBV20-1 and TRBJ1-4; no reliable D call. Germline V gene lookup returns CDR1 DFQATT and CDR2 SNEGSKA (reference sequence). This CDR3 has 16 amino acids. With 0 bases removed from V and 4 bases from J, the gap between germline ends came to 15 bases. The CDR3 here is CSARDPSGRVNEKLFF. CDR3 nucleotide sequence: TGCAGTGCTAGAGATCCGTCAGGACGTGTTAATGAAAAACTGTTTTTT.